What follows are 10 T cell receptor beta chains derived from one specimen sequenced in a study of blood T cells in healthy people across ages. A second PCR, run for roughly 7 to 12 cycles, used a sample-barcoded 5' primer plus a J-beta primer mix. TCRdb re-analysed the 5' RACE reads in MiXCR, keeping a single row per CDR3 protein. Counted here are some 560,000 distinct CDR3 sequences, roughly a quarter occurring once; the ten biggest clones make up approximately 3.3%. This same sample was also taken into another study, of T cells of mothers and their children.

The sample consisted of blood. These receptors came from a boy younger than 10 in good health.

This clonotype was counted between two and nine times. The chain links TRBV12-3 or TRBV12-4 to TRBJ1-4; TRBD1 matches 8 bases. V lost 1 base, J lost 7 bases, and 5 bases stayed unmatched. The length of the CDR3 is 15 residues. CDR3 region: CASSLDRGYSEKLFF. CDR3 nucleotide sequence: TGTGCCAGCAGTTTAGACAGGGGGTACAGTGAAAAACTGTTTTTT.

This clonotype appeared a few times. This chain connects TRBV28 to TRBJ2-7; the D is unclear. V was pared by 10 bases and J by 4 bases, with 17 bases between. The CDR3 spans 13 residues. Germline V CDR1 and CDR2: MDHEN, SYDVKM. The CDR3 bases are TGTGCCACCCCCCTTTTGGGCCTATACGAGCAGTACTTC. It yields the protein CATPLLGLYEQYF.

V gene TRBV18 combines with J gene TRBJ1-5; D is possibly TRBD1 (6 bases). This CDR3 has 14 amino acids. Germline lookup yields CDR1 KGHSH and CDR2 LQKENI. The V end was cut by 5 bases, the J end by 7 bases, with 15 bases between. CDR3 nucleotide sequence: TGTGCCAGCTCAAGGGGGGCGACGGAACAGCCCCAGCATTTT. Translating gives CASSRGATEQPQHF.

This clonotype was counted a few times. CDR3 protein: CASRQGYQPQHF. In DNA, the CDR3 is TGTGCCAGTAGGCAGGGGTATCAGCCCCAGCATTTT. The chain links TRBV19 to TRBJ1-5; D is possibly TRBD1 (6 bases). The length of the CDR3 is 12 residues. The germline V and J ends were trimmed by 6 bases and 5 bases, with 8 bases remaining between them. Germline loops: CDR1 LNHDA, CDR2 SQIVND (reference sequence).

This chain uses TRBV4-1 with TRBJ1-4, with 8 nucleotides matching TRBD1. Germline V gene data show CDR1 as MGHRA and CDR2 as YSYEKL. V dropped 5 bases and J dropped 8; count of bases not matched to a gene: 13. CDR3 size: 16 residues. The CDR3 DNA sequence: TGCGCCAGCAGCTCCCTACCGGACAGGGAAGACGAAAAACTGTTTTTT. This sequence encodes CASSSLPDREDEKLFF.

The chain is built from TRBV7-2 and TRBJ2-2, with D perhaps matching TRBD2 (5 bases). Trimming removed 4 bases from V and 4 bases from J, with 16 bases in between. Germline V gives CDR1 SGHTA, CDR2 FQGNSA. The CDR3 runs 16 residues. CDR3 sequence (DNA): TGTGCCAGCAGCTCCGGTCGGGATGGCGGCACCGGGGAGCTGTTTTTT. Translated: CASSSGRDGGTGELFF.

As for this clonotype: The junction differs from germline at one of its ends, possibly a read error. The chain combines TRBV20-1 with TRBJ2-5; D is possibly TRBD2 (6 bases). The J call may be faulty, since TRBJ2-1 better matches the DNA end. Germline V CDR1 and CDR2: DFQATT, SNEGSKA (reference sequence). This CDR3 has 15 amino acids. The CDR3 coding sequence is TGCAGTGCTAGAGAACCGGGAGCGGCCTACATTGAGCAGTTCTTC. Translating it yields CSAREPGAAYIEQFF.

On this clonotype itself: The junction departs from the called germline gene at one end, perhaps through a read error. This chain uses TRBV6-5 with TRBJ1-5; 7 bases align to TRBD1. CDR3 length equals 13 residues. CDR1 is MNHEY, CDR2 SVGAGI, per germline. This CDR3 is CASRRDSNRPQHF. The CDR3 coding sequence is TGTGCCAGCAGGAGGGACAGCAATCGGCCCCAGCATTTT.

This clonotype has more than one count but fewer than ten. This chain uses TRBV15 with TRBJ2-7; TRBD2 matches at 8 bases. The V and J ends lost 4 bases and 3 bases, in that order; junction bases with no gene match: 5. Germline V gene data show CDR1 as LNHNV and CDR2 as YYDKDF (reference sequence). The CDR3 is made up of 14 amino acids. CDR3 nucleotide sequence: TGTGCCACCAGCATCTCGAGCGGGAGCTACGAGCAGTACTTC. It codes for CATSISSGSYEQYF. Filled out from reference TRBV15 and TRBJ2-7, the complete variable domain reads DAMVIQNPRYQVTQFGKPVTLSCSQTLNHNVMYWYQQKSSQAPKLLFHYYDKDFNNEADTPDNFQSRRPNTSFCFLDIRSPGLGDTAMYLCATSISSGSYEQYFGPGTRLTVT.

This sequence joins TRBV30 and TRBJ1-2; 9 nucleotides match TRBD1. Per germline, CDR1 GTSNPN and CDR2 SVGIG (reference sequence). After removal of 5 bases from V and 6 bases from J, the junction contained 13 bases not matched to a gene. The CDR3 is 15 residues long. CDR3 amino acids: CAWGPGQGLDNGYTF. The CDR3 region has the DNA TGTGCCTGGGGACCGGGACAGGGCCTCGATAATGGCTACACCTTC.